Listed here are 28 T cell receptor beta chains from one sample, sequenced in a study of response to subunit inactivated influenza vaccine (dated by TCRdb to about 2018). Preparation of the library involved RT-PCR. Instrument on record: Illumina HiSeq 2500. TCRdb itself trimmed the public reads at Q25 with fastp, ran MiXCR and retained productive beta chains. Merged by CDR3 protein, the rows form single entries marked with the most common genes and DNA. A total of over 150,000 distinct CDR3 sequences appear in this sample, around 9.2% of them only once. The ten largest clones capture approximately 11% of the sample. This specimen was non-naive T cells sorted from PBMCs, taken on the day of vaccination. In light of the paper, this sample's cell subset or site label describes: memory T cell fraction. The origin of the receptors is a middle-aged man who received an inactivated influenza vaccine. Donor details come from another sample of the same person, matched by shared clones.

This clonotype was observed a few times. This chain joins TRBV10-3 and TRBJ2-1; TRBD2 is a possible D gene (6 bases). Germline CDR1 and CDR2: ENHRY and SYGVKD. The CDR3 contains 15 residues. V gave up 2 bases and J gave up 4 bases, with 12 bases separating them. The CDR3 DNA follows: TGTGCCATCAGTGAGGCGGGACTCCCATACAATGAGCAGTTCTTC. It translates to CAISEAGLPYNEQFF.

This rearrangement joins TRBV30 to TRBJ2-3, with 8 bases that match TRBD2. The CDR3 covers 15 residues. Trimming took 0 bases from V and 0 from J; bases not matched to a gene: 2. Germline V lookup: CDR1 GTSNPN, CDR2 SVGIG (reference sequence). The CDR3 DNA follows: TGTGCCTGGAGTGTCCCTAGCGGGAGCACAGATACGCAGTATTTT. It specifies CAWSVPSGSTDTQYF.

This clonotype was picked up a small number of times. The rearrangement joins TRBV9 to TRBJ2-7, with TRBD1 matching over 9 bases. Germline CDR1 reads SGDLS; CDR2 reads YYNGEE. The length of the CDR3 is 13 residues. The V and J ends lost 0 bases and 6 bases, in that order; junction bases with no gene match: 1. Written as DNA, the CDR3 is TGTGCCAGCAGCGTAGCGACAGGGGGCGAGCAGTACTTC. It is translated as CASSVATGGEQYF. The full variable domain, with the rest looked up from reference TRBV9 and TRBJ2-7, is DSGVTQTPKHLITATGQRVTLRCSPRSGDLSVYWYQQSLDQGLQFLIQYYNGEERAKGNILERFSAQQFPDLHSELNLSSLELGDSALYFCASSVATGGEQYFGPGTRLTVT.

In this sample, this clonotype turned up a few times. This sequence joins TRBV9 and TRBJ2-3; D is perhaps TRBD1 (8 bases). The CDR3 contains 14 residues. The V gene's germline CDR1 is SGDLS and CDR2 YYNGEE. The V gene lost 4 bases and the J gene lost 9 bases, with 18 bases spanning the gap. The CDR3 nucleotides are TGTGCCAGCAGCCCACAGGGGGGGGGGAGCACGCAGTATTTT. Translated: CASSPQGGGSTQYF.

In this sample, this clonotype turned up a few times. The genes are TRBV6-2 or TRBV6-3 and TRBJ2-1; possibly TRBD1 for D (6 bases). Trimming shortened V by 1 base and J by 3 bases, and 7 bases separated the two germline ends. Germline CDR1 MNHEY, CDR2 SVGEGT. CDR3 length: 14 residues. The CDR3 DNA sequence: TGTGCCAGCAGTTACTTACAGGGCTACAATGAGCAGTTCTTC. Translated: CASSYLQGYNEQFF.

This clonotype came up a few times. The chain is built from TRBV6-2 or TRBV6-3 and TRBJ2-3, with a tentative D call TRBD2 (5 bases). This CDR3 has 13 residues. V was trimmed by 6 bases and J by 5 bases, leaving 12 bases between them. From germline, CDR1 is MNHEY and CDR2 SVGEGT. This chain's CDR3 is CASRVPGKDTQYF. The CDR3 DNA sequence: TGTGCCAGCAGGGTGCCCGGGAAAGATACGCAGTATTTT.

The chain joins TRBV5-5 to TRBJ2-7, with no clear D. V lost 4 bases and J lost 2, with 13 bases in between. This CDR3 region has 14 residues. Germline V gives CDR1 SGHKS, CDR2 YYEKEE (reference sequence). The CDR3 reads CASSPTRNPYEQYF. The CDR3 DNA is TGTGCCAGCAGCCCGACACGGAACCCCTACGAGCAGTACTTC. Looking up the rest from reference TRBV5-5 and TRBJ2-7 gives the full variable domain: DAGVTQSPTHLIKTRGQQVTLRCSPISGHKSVSWYQQVLGQGPQFIFQYYEKEERGRGNFPDRFSARQFPNYSSELNVNALLLGDSALYLCASSPTRNPYEQYFGPGTRLTVT.

This clonotype was detected only a few times. The genes are TRBV28 and TRBJ1-4; D remains ambiguous. This CDR3 contains 14 residues. V was shortened by 5 bases and J by 8 bases, with 15 bases between the two germline ends. Germline V gene lookup returns CDR1 MDHEN and CDR2 SYDVKM. The CDR3 coding sequence is TGTGCCAGCAGTCCGGGTGGGGAAGAAGAAAAACTGTTTTTT. It yields the protein CASSPGGEEEKLFF.

This clonotype appeared a few times. The rearrangement links TRBV5-5 to TRBJ1-1, with a tentative D call TRBD1 (5 bases). V shed 2 bases and J shed 5 bases, with 13 bases lying between them. The CDR3 covers 14 residues. Germline V gene lookup returns CDR1 SGHKS and CDR2 YYEKEE (reference sequence). The CDR3 region has the DNA TGTGCCAGCAGCTTCTTTCAGGGTCGGACTGAAGCTTTCTTT. It is translated as CASSFFQGRTEAFF.

The gene calls are TRBV14 and TRBJ1-4; weak D call: TRBD1 (6 bases). The V gene's germline CDR1 is SGHDN and CDR2 FVKESK. The CDR3 consists of 14 residues. V was pared by 4 bases and J by 0 bases, with 6 bases between. CDR3 amino acids: CASSRTATNEKLFF. The CDR3 DNA follows: TGTGCCAGCAGCCGGACAGCAACTAATGAAAAACTGTTTTTT.

This clonotype showed up just a few times. Given a much more abundant clone one base away, this may be a read error. J is TRBJ2-2 and V is TRBV27; D remains unclear. The CDR3 contains 12 residues. Looked up from germline, CDR1 is MNHEY and CDR2 is SMNVEV (reference sequence). Trimming cost V 4 bases and J 5 bases, with 5 bases left between them. The DNA of the CDR3 is TGTGCCAGCAGTTGGGAAACCGGGGAGCTGTTTTTT. It encodes CASSWETGELFF.

This clonotype was recorded many times. The rearrangement uses TRBV11-2 and TRBJ2-3; D unclear. V shed 5 bases and J shed 6 bases, with 18 bases lying between them. Germline V CDR1 and CDR2: SGHAT, FQNNGV. The CDR3 is 15 amino acids. CDR3 sequence reads: CASSASGGSPDTQYF. The CDR3 DNA is TGTGCCAGCAGCGCCTCCGGTGGATCTCCGGATACGCAGTATTTT.

Only a few counts were recorded for this clonotype. The gene calls are TRBV6-2 or TRBV6-3 and TRBJ2-3, with unresolved D. There are 15 residues in the CDR3. V lost 4 bases to trimming and J lost 3 bases, with 14 bases between them. CDR1 and CDR2 from the germline V gene are MNHEY and SVGEGT. This CDR3 is CASSFGRWETDTQYF. In nucleotides, the CDR3 is TGTGCCAGCAGTTTCGGGCGCTGGGAAACAGATACGCAGTATTTT.

V gene TRBV20-1 combines with J gene TRBJ2-3; 11 nucleotides line up with TRBD2. V trimming: 0 bases; J trimming: 9 bases; junction bases outside the gene matches: 11. Germline V gene sequence: CDR1 DFQATT, CDR2 SNEGSKA (reference sequence). The CDR3 loop spans 16 amino acids. CDR3 region: CSARDPWGLAVETQYF. The CDR3, as DNA: TGCAGTGCTAGAGATCCGTGGGGACTAGCGGTCGAAACGCAGTATTTT.

This chain uses TRBV7-9 with TRBJ1-1; 8 bases match TRBD1. The CDR3 spans 14 residues. V lost 4 bases and J lost 4; bases outside the gene matches: 5. The germline CDR1 and CDR2 sequences are SEHNR and FQNEAQ (reference sequence). The CDR3 sequence: CASSSDRASTEAFF. Here the CDR3 DNA reads TGTGCCAGCAGCTCGGACAGGGCTAGCACTGAAGCTTTCTTT.

The CDR3 is CASSLGFDEQYF. The CDR3 DNA is TGTGCCAGCAGCTTAGGTTTCGACGAGCAGTACTTC. This chain links TRBV11-2 with TRBJ2-7, with D uncertain. Trimming removed 1 base from V and 5 bases from J, with 6 bases in between. This CDR3 spans 12 amino acids. CDR1 and CDR2 (germline): SGHAT, FQNNGV. Combining the CDR3 with reference TRBV11-2 and TRBJ2-7 gives the whole variable domain EAGVAQSPRYKIIEKRQSVAFWCNPISGHATLYWYQQILGQGPKLLIQFQNNGVVDDSQLPKDRFSAERLKGVDSTLKIQPAKLEDSAVYLCASSLGFDEQYFGPGTRLTVT.

In this sample, this clonotype turned up many times. This chain links TRBV2 with TRBJ2-1; D gene unclear. The germline CDR1 and CDR2 sequences are SNHLY and FYNNEI. The CDR3 is 15 residues long. Trimming pared 3 bases from V and 6 bases from J, leaving 15 bases between. CDR3 residues: CASSDDRARGNEQFF. The CDR3 bases are TGTGCCAGCAGTGACGACCGGGCTCGAGGCAATGAGCAGTTCTTC. The full variable domain, its missing parts supplied by reference TRBV2 and TRBJ2-1, is EPEVTQTPSHQVTQMGQEVILRCVPISNHLYFYWYRQILGQKVEFLVSFYNNEISEKSEIFDDQFSVERPDGSNFTLKIRSTKLEDSAMYFCASSDDRARGNEQFFGPGTRLTVL.

In its sample, this clonotype was seen many times. The V call is TRBV5-1, the J call TRBJ2-1, with TRBD2 matching 8 bases. V lost 5 bases and J lost 2; bases outside the gene matches: 9. The CDR3 length is 16 residues. Germline assignment: CDR1 SGHRS and CDR2 YFSETQ. The CDR3 DNA reads TGCGCCAGCAGGGGTAATGCGGGGGGCGCCTACAATGAGCAGTTCTTC. It specifies CASRGNAGGAYNEQFF.

The CDR3 region is CASSQEPGGGGYTF. Here the CDR3 DNA reads TGCGCCAGCAGCCAAGAGCCAGGGGGTGGTGGCTACACCTTC. The rearrangement uses TRBV4-1 and TRBJ1-2; 7 bases are a match to TRBD1. V lost 0 bases to trimming and J lost 7 bases; unmatched junction nucleotides: 5. The germline CDR1 and CDR2 sequences are MGHRA and YSYEKL. This CDR3 contains 14 residues.

The V call is TRBV11-2, the J call TRBJ2-5, with TRBD2 identical over 10 bases. Germline V gene sequence: CDR1 SGHAT, CDR2 FQNNGV. The J segment lost 3 bases and the V segment lost 1 base, leaving 11 bases of the junction unmatched. The CDR3 is 18 residues long. The CDR3 sequence: CASSLVGGGTSVKETQYF. The CDR3 nucleotides are TGTGCCAGCAGCTTAGTCGGAGGGGGGACTAGCGTGAAAGAGACCCAGTACTTC.

The V gene is TRBV5-4, the J gene TRBJ2-7; D is perhaps TRBD1 (5 bases). The CDR3 extends over 13 amino acids. V lost 4 bases and J lost 3, with 11 bases in between. In germline, CDR1 is SGHNT, CDR2 YYREEE (reference sequence). CDR3 amino acids: CASSPDTNYEQYF. In DNA, the CDR3 is TGTGCCAGCAGCCCGGACACAAACTACGAGCAGTACTTC.

This clonotype has at least ten counts. The chain couples TRBV20-1 to TRBJ2-1, with 12 bases fitting TRBD1. Germline loops: CDR1 DFQATT, CDR2 SNEGSKA (reference sequence). The V and J ends lost 2 bases and 6 bases, in that order; junction bases with no gene match: 5. The CDR3 consists of 15 residues. As DNA, the CDR3 is TGCAGTGCTAGAACCGGGACAGGGGGCCGCAATGAGCAGTTCTTC. Amino acid sequence: CSARTGTGGRNEQFF.

This clonotype came up a few times. The chain carries TRBV28 and TRBJ2-5; D gene ambiguous. Deletions cut 8 bases from V and 1 base from J, with 17 bases between. This CDR3 region has 15 residues. CDR1 is MDHEN and CDR2 is SYDVKM in the germline V gene. The CDR3 protein is CASGAGTESQETQYF. Written as DNA, the CDR3 is TGTGCCAGCGGTGCCGGTACAGAGTCCCAAGAGACCCAGTACTTC.

This clonotype was observed at least ten times. The genes are TRBV7-2 and TRBJ1-6; the D is unclear. Trimming removed 3 bases from V and 9 bases from J, with 12 bases in between. The CDR3 has 14 amino acids. Germline V CDR1 and CDR2: SGHTA, FQGNSA. In DNA, the CDR3 is TGTGCCAGCAGCTTCGTTGGGCGGAGTTCACCCCTCCACTTT. Translating it yields CASSFVGRSSPLHF. The full variable domain, with the rest looked up from reference TRBV7-2 and TRBJ1-6, is GAGVSQSPSNKVTEKGKDVELRCDPISGHTALYWYRQSLGQGLEFLIYFQGNSAPDKSGLPSDRFSAERTGGSVSTLTIQRTQQEDSAVYLCASSFVGRSSPLHFGNGTRLTVT.

This clonotype came up many times. This chain joins TRBV9 and TRBJ2-3, with 7 positions matching TRBD2. The CDR3 sequence is 16 residues long. Trimming removed 4 bases from V and 4 bases from J; junction bases left unmatched: 12. Germline V lookup: CDR1 SGDLS, CDR2 YYNGEE. CDR3 region: CASSTYGGEFADTQYF. CDR3 coding DNA: TGTGCCAGCAGCACATATGGGGGGGAGTTCGCAGATACGCAGTATTTT.

This clonotype was counted at least ten times. The rearrangement links TRBV10-3 to TRBJ2-7, with 9 positions matching TRBD2. The CDR3 has 17 amino acids. Germline V gene data show CDR1 as ENHRY and CDR2 as SYGVKD. The junction had 7 bases not matched to a gene; V was cut back by 0 bases and J by 1 base. CDR3 in DNA: TGTGCCATCAGTGAGTCTCTAGCGGGACCGAAGTCCTACGAGCAGTACTTC. Translating gives CAISESLAGPKSYEQYF.

This clonotype was counted ten times or more. The chain uses TRBV12-3 or TRBV12-4 and TRBJ1-4; maybe TRBD1 (5 bases). This CDR3 is built from 14 residues. Trimming shortened V by 6 bases and J by 5 bases, and 13 bases separated the two germline ends. The CDR3 DNA sequence: TGTGCCAGCAGCCCGCTGGGGGTAAATGAAAAACTGTTTTTT. Encoded protein: CASSPLGVNEKLFF.

The table lists this clonotype with a few counts. This chain links TRBV5-1 with TRBJ2-1, with 9 bases lining up with TRBD1. The junction had 4 bases not matched to a gene; V was cut back by 0 bases and J by 6 bases. This CDR3 is 15 amino acids long. Per germline, CDR1 SGHRS and CDR2 YFSETQ. In nucleotides, the CDR3 is TGCGCCAGCAGCTTGGGAGGACAGGGGACCAATGAGCAGTTCTTC. This translates into CASSLGGQGTNEQFF.